This T cell receptor beta chain was identified in a study of blood T cells in healthy people across ages. Study background: Every two T cells gave about one barcoded beta molecule via template switching.

Aged roughly 6 to 95, donors were systemically healthy Caucasians from Russia. Total RNA extraction produced at least 5.5 micrograms (per sample) for the study. A J-beta primer mix and a sample-barcoded 5' primer were used in a second PCR of about 7 to 12 cycles. Tags on each cDNA molecule came from a template-switch adaptor with 12 random nucleotides. TCRdb processed the 5' RACE reads anew with MiXCR; each CDR3 protein has one entry. Found here are about 1.6 million distinct CDR3 sequences, around 35% of them singletons; the top ten hold around 11%. Germline CDR1 ENHRY, CDR2 SYGVKD. Trimming removed 8 bases from V and 5 bases from J, with 13 bases in between. The CDR3 length is 13 residues.

The source is a woman aged 30 to 39 in good health. The specimen sequenced was blood. The chain combines TRBV10-3 with TRBJ1-5; D is unresolved. The CDR3 spells CAIARESDQPQHF. The DNA for the CDR3 is TGTGCCATCGCAAGGGAGTCGGATCAGCCCCAGCATTTT.